This entry features one T cell receptor beta chain sequence. This specimen belongs to a study of CD8+ T cells in alopecia areata. At the level of the study: It was 6 to 18 months of tofacitinib, and then there were 6 months off drug.

Extracted RNA was reverse transcribed into cDNA, the sequencing template. The method was immunoSEQ multiplex PCR; TCRdb's version includes in-frame clones alone and lacks a portion of them. This table has hundreds of thousands of clones, approximately 67% appearing once. The CDR3 contains 15 residues. The V and J ends lost 1 base and 1 base respectively, with 11 bases between them. From germline, CDR1 is SGHRS and CDR2 YFSETQ. Treatment of the sample: oral pan-JAK inhibitor, 5-10 mg twice daily. The receptor's source is a human donor with alopecia areata. The chain recombines TRBV5-1 with TRBJ2-5; D remains unclear. The sequences come from CD4+ T cells sorted from blood, collected at week 44, from a patient treated with tofacitinib. CDR3 in amino acids: CASSLSRVFQETQYF. The DNA of the CDR3 is TGCGCCAGCAGCTTGAGTAGGGTGTTCCAAGAGACCCAGTACTTC.